Following are 27 T cell receptor beta chains from one sample sequenced in a study of regulatory T cells. Broader study findings: In CD3G-deficient patients, conventional CD4+ T cells were enriched for hydrophobic CDR3 residues at positions 6 and 7.

The primer mix had 52 TRBV and 13 TRBJ primers. This table comes from immunoSEQ multiplex PCR, and its TCRdb copy is limited to in-frame clones, with some not included. The profile shows some 30,000 clones, 93% of them singletons. These receptors have no identified antigens. The sample taken for sequencing was conventional CD4+ T cells sorted from blood. These receptors were taken from a child aged 2-15 years with CD3G deficiency.

The V gene is TRBV10-2, the J gene TRBJ2-3; TRBD1 matches 7 bases. Germline assignment: CDR1 WSHSY and CDR2 SAAADI. The trim removed 6 bases at V and 6 bases at J, leaving 9 bases unmatched. This CDR3 has 14 residues. CDR3 loop: CASRDRFPWDTQYF. In DNA form, the CDR3 reads TGCGCCAGCAGGGACAGGTTCCCGTGGGATACGCAGTATTTT.

This chain joins TRBV28 and TRBJ2-1; D is unresolved. The CDR3 covers 15 residues. Germline CDR1 MDHEN, CDR2 SYDVKM. V shed 6 bases and J shed 5 bases, with 17 bases lying between them. This CDR3 reads CASSPWGRRNNEQFF. CDR3 nucleotides: TGTGCCAGCAGCCCCTGGGGTCGACGGAACAATGAGCAGTTCTTC.

This clone has only a few counts. This chain uses TRBV28 with TRBJ1-5, with a possible D match to TRBD1 (5 bases). The V gene lost 3 bases and the J gene lost 4 bases, with 13 bases spanning the gap. The CDR3 sequence is 15 residues long. Germline V lookup: CDR1 MDHEN, CDR2 SYDVKM. CDR3 amino acids: CASSLLQVGNQPQHF. CDR3 nucleotides: TGTGCCAGCAGTTTGTTACAGGTTGGGAATCAGCCCCAGCATTTT.

The chain combines TRBV28 with TRBJ1-5, with TRBD1 matching 9 bases. The ends lost 6 bases at V and 6 bases at J; junction bases unmatched: 6. The CDR3 extends over 14 amino acids. CDR1 and CDR2 (germline): MDHEN, SYDVKM. CDR3 DNA sequence: TGTGCCAGCAGCGCGACAGGGGGACGTCAGCCCCAGCATTTT. Protein sequence: CASSATGGRQPQHF.

J is TRBJ1-1 and V is TRBV28; TRBD1 is a possible D gene (5 bases). The CDR3 extends over 14 amino acids. The germline CDR1 and CDR2 sequences are MDHEN and SYDVKM. Trimming left V 6 bases short and J 10 bases short, with 21 bases between. The DNA of the CDR3 is TGTGCCAGCAGACCTGGGGGTAGTGTCTTGTCAGCTTTCTTT. The encoded protein is CASRPGGSVLSAFF. Full variable domain (rest looked up from reference TRBV28 and TRBJ1-1): DVKVTQSSRYLVKRTGEKVFLECVQDMDHENMFWYRQDPGLGLRLIYFSYDVKMKEKGDIPEGYSVSREKKERFSLILESASTNQTSMYLCASRPGGSVLSAFFGQGTRLTVV.

This chain connects TRBV6-1 to TRBJ2-2, with TRBD1 identical over 7 bases. With V trimmed by 6 bases and J by 4 bases, 8 bases remained unmatched. The length of the CDR3 is 15 residues. Germline lookup yields CDR1 MNHNS and CDR2 SASEGT. This chain's CDR3 is CASSDPGTVTGELFF. CDR3 sequence (DNA): TGTGCCAGCAGCGACCCCGGGACAGTCACCGGGGAGCTGTTTTTT.

In its sample, this clone was seen a few times. J is TRBJ2-1 and V is TRBV28; tentatively, D is TRBD1 or TRBD2 (5 bases each). Looked up from germline, CDR1 is MDHEN and CDR2 is SYDVKM. Trimming pared 6 bases from V and 9 bases from J, leaving 18 bases between. This CDR3 is 14 amino acids long. The CDR3 region has the DNA TGTGCCAGCAGCCCCACAATGGGGGTTGGTGAGCAGTTCTTC. Amino acid sequence: CASSPTMGVGEQFF. The full variable domain, with the rest looked up from reference TRBV28 and TRBJ2-1, is DVKVTQSSRYLVKRTGEKVFLECVQDMDHENMFWYRQDPGLGLRLIYFSYDVKMKEKGDIPEGYSVSREKKERFSLILESASTNQTSMYLCASSPTMGVGEQFFGPGTRLTVL.

The genes are TRBV28 and TRBJ1-5, with D perhaps TRBD1 (6 bases). The CDR3 runs to 14 residues. In germline, CDR1 is MDHEN, CDR2 SYDVKM. V shed 6 bases and J shed 6 bases, with 15 bases lying between them. The CDR3 spells CASSRTVKGQPQHF. The CDR3 coding sequence is TGTGCCAGCAGCCGGACAGTCAAGGGTCAGCCCCAGCATTTT.

The chain recombines TRBV19 with TRBJ2-2; 10 bases align to TRBD1. J gave up 5 bases and V 3 bases, and 6 bases lay outside the gene matches. This CDR3 is built from 16 residues. The germline gives CDR1 LNHDA, CDR2 SQIVND (reference sequence). CDR3 loop: CASSISDRGRTGELFF. The CDR3 bases are TGTGCCAGTAGTATCTCAGACAGGGGGCGAACCGGGGAGCTGTTTTTT.

This sequence joins TRBV28 and TRBJ1-2; 7 bases map to TRBD1. Losses at the gene ends were 6 bases for V and 3 bases for J; bases not matched to a gene: 13. The CDR3 has 16 amino acids. Germline loops: CDR1 MDHEN, CDR2 SYDVKM. The CDR3 DNA is TGTGCCAGCAGCCCGGTAGGCCACAGGGGCTACTATGGCTACACCTTC. Its translation: CASSPVGHRGYYGYTF.

V is TRBV5-1 and J is TRBJ1-1; weak D call: TRBD1 (6 bases). V was clipped by 3 bases and J by 4 bases, with 10 bases between them. CDR1 SGHRS and CDR2 YFSETQ come from the germline V gene. The CDR3 has 13 residues. Written as DNA, the CDR3 is TGCGCCAGCAGCTCCGGGACACTCACTGAAGCTTTCTTT. Protein: CASSSGTLTEAFF. Full variable domain (missing parts from reference TRBV5-1 and TRBJ1-1): KAGVTQTPRYLIKTRGQQVTLSCSPISGHRSVSWYQQTPGQGLQFLFEYFSETQRNKGNFPGRFSGRQFSNSRSEMNVSTLELGDSALYLCASSSGTLTEAFFGQGTRLTVV.

This clone was seen a single time. The chain employs TRBV6-4 and TRBJ2-5, with a weak D call TRBD2 (5 bases). The CDR3 sequence is 16 residues long. The V end was cut by 6 bases, the J end by 4 bases, with 21 bases between. Germline-derived CDR1 and CDR2 are MRHNA and SNTAGT. The CDR3 DNA follows: TGTGCCAGCAGCCACACTAGACCTAGGAGTCTAGAGACCCAGTACTTC. The encoded protein is CASSHTRPRSLETQYF.

This clone came up once. This CDR3 is CARDPPGTGIGNTEAFF. The DNA of the CDR3 is TGTGCCAGAGACCCGCCGGGGACAGGGATCGGGAACACTGAAGCTTTCTTT. This sequence joins TRBV5-3 and TRBJ1-1; TRBD1 aligns across 9 bases. TRBV5-3 has ORF status, its function being uncertain. J was trimmed by 1 base and V by 7 bases; bases with no gene match: 14. CDR3 size: 17 residues.

This chain uses TRBV7-2 with TRBJ2-2; unclear D gene. CDR3 length: 15 residues. The germline V gene has CDR1 SGHTA and CDR2 FQGNSA. V was shortened by 5 bases and J by 0 bases, with 10 bases between the two germline ends. The chain's CDR3 is CASSRSHANTGELFF. DNA of the CDR3: TGTGCCAGCAGCCGCTCACACGCGAACACCGGGGAGCTGTTTTTT.

J is TRBJ1-3 and V is TRBV18, with TRBD1 identical over 7 bases. CDR1 is KGHSH, CDR2 LQKENI, per germline. The CDR3 is 16 residues long. The J segment lost 1 base and the V segment lost 3 bases, leaving 6 bases of the junction unmatched. The CDR3 coding sequence is TGTGCCAGCTCACCCCTATCGACAGGGTCTGGAAACACCATATATTTT. Encoded protein: CASSPLSTGSGNTIYF.

The rearrangement uses TRBV5-1 and TRBJ2-7, with D possibly TRBD1 on 6 matching bases. The CDR3 contains 15 residues. Germline CDR1 and CDR2: SGHRS and YFSETQ. Trimming shortened V by 0 bases and J by 1 base, and 11 bases separated the two germline ends. CDR3: CASSLGAGTSYEQYF. Written as DNA, the CDR3 is TGCGCCAGCAGCTTGGGGGCAGGGACATCCTACGAGCAGTACTTC.

The chain couples TRBV28 to TRBJ1-2, with 7 nucleotides matching TRBD1. The J segment lost 2 bases and the V segment lost 6 bases, leaving 3 bases of the junction unmatched. This CDR3 comprises 13 residues. The germline V gene has CDR1 MDHEN and CDR2 SYDVKM. The CDR3 DNA reads as TGTGCCAGCAGGCAGGGGGGGAACTATGGCTACACCTTC. Translating it yields CASRQGGNYGYTF.

The chain employs TRBV6-5 and TRBJ1-1; D call uncertain. Germline CDR1 reads MNHEY; CDR2 reads SVGAGI. The ends were cut back, 4 bases at V and 1 base at J, with 7 bases in the middle. This CDR3 region has 13 residues. CDR3 sequence reads: CASSFRQNTEAFF. The CDR3 DNA is TGTGCCAGCAGTTTCAGACAGAACACTGAAGCTTTCTTT.

The chain couples TRBV5-1 to TRBJ1-2; D is uncertain. Between the trimmed V and J ends, which lost 0 bases and 7 bases, there was a span of 16 bases. The CDR3 length is 15 residues. Germline loops: CDR1 SGHRS, CDR2 YFSETQ. The CDR3 region has the DNA TGCGCCAGCAGCTTGGATGGGAGAGGGTTAGGTGGCTACACCTTC. It yields the protein CASSLDGRGLGGYTF.

To note about this clone: The sample has other DNA sequences that encode this CDR3 too. This chain links TRBV13 with TRBJ2-3; 10 bases agree with TRBD2. The CDR3 runs 16 residues. Germline CDR1 PRHDT, CDR2 FYEKMQ (reference sequence). Unmatched junction bases numbered 12, after V lost 5 bases and J lost 7 bases. CDR3 sequence reads: CASSIRLAGVGHTQYF. The CDR3 bases are TGTGCCAGCAGCATACGGCTAGCGGGAGTCGGTCATACGCAGTATTTT.

This clone showed up just once. The rearrangement joins TRBV28 to TRBJ2-7, with 9 bases aligning to TRBD1. The germline V gene has CDR1 MDHEN and CDR2 SYDVKM. The V gene end was trimmed by 6 bases and the J gene end by 5 bases; junction bases not matched to a gene: 11. CDR3 length: 15 amino acids. The CDR3 reads CASSQAGTGRHEQYF. DNA for the CDR3: TGTGCCAGCAGCCAGGCCGGGACAGGGAGGCACGAGCAGTACTTC.

This chain uses TRBV6-1 with TRBJ2-1; D is possibly TRBD1 (6 bases). This CDR3 has 13 residues. From germline, CDR1 is MNHNS and CDR2 SASEGT. Deletions cut 4 bases from V and 13 bases from J, with 17 bases between. This CDR3 is CASSVKGGFSQFF. The CDR3 DNA is TGTGCCAGCAGTGTTAAAGGGGGTTTTTCCCAGTTCTTC.

CDR3: CASSSPPDRNEKLFF. CDR3 sequence (DNA): TGTGCCAGCAGTTCCCCCCCAGACCGTAATGAAAAACTGTTTTTT. The chain employs TRBV27 and TRBJ1-4, with unresolved D. The CDR3 spans 15 residues. Germline V gene sequence: CDR1 MNHEY, CDR2 SMNVEV (reference sequence). Between the trimmed V and J ends, which lost 4 bases and 4 bases, there was a span of 13 bases. Full variable domain (outside the CDR3, taken from reference TRBV27 and TRBJ1-4): EAQVTQNPRYLITVTGKKLTVTCSQNMNHEYMSWYRQDPGLGLRQIYYSMNVEVTDKGDVPEGYKVSRKEKRNFPLILESPSPNQTSLYFCASSSPPDRNEKLFFGSGTQLSVL.

The chain joins TRBV6-5 to TRBJ2-7; D gene ambiguous. Trimming left V 7 bases short and J 0 bases short, with 13 bases between. This CDR3 contains 14 residues. CDR1 and CDR2 (germline): MNHEY, SVGAGI. Here the CDR3 DNA reads TGTGCCAGCAAGGAGCGAATGAGCTCCTACGAGCAGTACTTC. Its translation is CASKERMSSYEQYF.

The J gene is TRBJ2-1, the V gene TRBV28; 8 bases line up with TRBD2. V lost 2 bases and J lost 3; bases outside the gene matches: 3. Germline loops: CDR1 MDHEN, CDR2 SYDVKM. The CDR3 is 15 amino acids. The CDR3 bases are TGTGCCAGCAGTTTAGGCGGGAGGCTCTACAATGAGCAGTTCTTC. Translated, it gives CASSLGGRLYNEQFF.

V usage is TRBV6-1 and J usage is TRBJ1-2, with D maybe TRBD1 (6 bases). CDR3 length: 15 residues. Trimming removed 9 bases from V and 4 bases from J, with 21 bases in between. Germline loops: CDR1 MNHNS, CDR2 SASEGT. The CDR3 DNA sequence: TGTGCCAGTCATCGATCCCCACAGGGTATCTATGGCTACACCTTC. It encodes CASHRSPQGIYGYTF.

In regard to this clone: Within the sample, other DNA sequences also encode this same CDR3. The genes are TRBV28 and TRBJ2-7, with D perhaps TRBD1 or TRBD2 (6 bases each). Germline V lookup: CDR1 MDHEN, CDR2 SYDVKM. This CDR3 spans 14 amino acids. Trimming stripped 2 bases from V and 1 base from J, with 9 bases between. DNA of the CDR3: TGTGCCAGCAGTTTAGGAGGGGGTTCCTACGAGCAGTACTTC. It encodes CASSLGGGSYEQYF. Full variable domain (remainder filled in from reference TRBV28 and TRBJ2-7): DVKVTQSSRYLVKRTGEKVFLECVQDMDHENMFWYRQDPGLGLRLIYFSYDVKMKEKGDIPEGYSVSREKKERFSLILESASTNQTSMYLCASSLGGGSYEQYFGPGTRLTVT.